This TCR beta chain was profiled in a study of shared clonotypes between healthy human individuals. Overall study findings and caveats: Generally, naive subsets (rather than memory subsets) showed larger estimated richness. Only blood underwent sampling, and tissue repertoires likely differ.

The CDR3 is 17 residues long. CDR1 and CDR2 (germline): SGHRS, YFSETQ. Germline trimming cut 0 bases from V and 7 bases from J; bases unmatched to any gene: 12. The run depth of the assay was deep. Splitting of each subset's genomic DNA was done evenly across several immunoSEQ plates. The data were produced by immunoSEQ multiplex PCR, yet TCRdb's version contains in-frame clones alone and is incomplete. The repertoire holds a few million clones, with roughly 90% as singletons. Note on this clone: What it recognizes is unknown.

The J gene is TRBJ2-1, the V gene TRBV5-1, with 8 bases that match TRBD2. This TCR was recovered from a young man in good health. Some clones in this sample may be carry-over from other donors' samples. The material sequenced was naive CD4+ T cells from PBMCs. Subset noted: CD45RA+ positively selected. The CDR3 protein is CASSLDFGTVAGNEQFF. The DNA of the CDR3 is TGCGCCAGCAGCTTGGATTTCGGGACGGTAGCGGGGAATGAGCAGTTCTTC. Complete variable domain (other parts from reference TRBV5-1 and TRBJ2-1): KAGVTQTPRYLIKTRGQQVTLSCSPISGHRSVSWYQQTPGQGLQFLFEYFSETQRNKGNFPGRFSGRQFSNSRSEMNVSTLELGDSALYLCASSLDFGTVAGNEQFFGPGTRLTVL.